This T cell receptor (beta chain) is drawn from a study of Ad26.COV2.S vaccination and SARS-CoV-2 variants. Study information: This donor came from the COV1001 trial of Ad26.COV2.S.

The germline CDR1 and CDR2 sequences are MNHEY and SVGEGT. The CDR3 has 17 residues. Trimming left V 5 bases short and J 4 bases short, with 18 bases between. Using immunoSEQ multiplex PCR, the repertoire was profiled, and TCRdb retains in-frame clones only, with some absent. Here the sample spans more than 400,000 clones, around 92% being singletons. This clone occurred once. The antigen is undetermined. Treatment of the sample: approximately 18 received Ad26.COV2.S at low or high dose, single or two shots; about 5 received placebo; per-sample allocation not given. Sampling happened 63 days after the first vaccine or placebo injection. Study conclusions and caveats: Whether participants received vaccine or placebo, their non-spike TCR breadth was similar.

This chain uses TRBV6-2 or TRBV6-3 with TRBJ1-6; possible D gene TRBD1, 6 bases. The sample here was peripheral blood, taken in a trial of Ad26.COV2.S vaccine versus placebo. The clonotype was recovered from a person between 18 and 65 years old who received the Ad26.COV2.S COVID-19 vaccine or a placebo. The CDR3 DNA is TGTGCCAGCAGTCCAGATCCCTACAGGGTGTATAATTCACCCCTCCACTTT. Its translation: CASSPDPYRVYNSPLHF.